These 18 T cell receptor beta chains were all obtained from the same sample, sequenced in a study of blood T cell repertoires in COVID-19. Repertoires were generated with immunoSEQ multiplex PCR, while TCRdb's copy carries only in-frame clones and drops some. The sample includes 150,000 or so clones, 80% to 90% of them seen just once. The sample consisted of peripheral blood. The receptors come from a woman of 80 years or more with acute or convalescent COVID-19.

The chain is built from TRBV28 and TRBJ1-2; possible D gene TRBD1, 6 bases. The V end was cut by 5 bases, the J end by 3 bases, with 16 bases between. This CDR3 is 15 amino acids long. Germline V gene data show CDR1 as MDHEN and CDR2 as SYDVKM. CDR3 region: CASSPRGRVDYGYTF. The CDR3 nucleotides are TGTGCCAGCAGTCCGAGGGGGAGGGTTGACTATGGCTACACCTTC.

DNA for the CDR3: TGTGCCAGCAGCCAAGGATCGAGGGCGTGGAACACCGGGGAGCTGTTTTTT. It yields the protein CASSQGSRAWNTGELFF. This sequence joins TRBV14 and TRBJ2-2, with D perhaps TRBD2 (5 bases). Trimming pared 1 base from V and 1 base from J, leaving 13 bases between. This CDR3 has 17 residues. Germline V CDR1 and CDR2: SGHDN, FVKESK. Variable domain in full (rest from reference TRBV14 and TRBJ2-2): EAGVTQFPSHSVIEKGQTVTLRCDPISGHDNLYWYRRVMGKEIKFLLHFVKESKQDESGMPNNRFLAERTGGTYSTLKVQPAELEDSGVYFCASSQGSRAWNTGELFFGEGSRLTVL.

The V and J genes are TRBV15 and TRBJ1-2; 8 bases align to TRBD1. The CDR3 length is 13 residues. Germline lookup yields CDR1 LNHNV and CDR2 YYDKDF (reference sequence). The V and J ends lost 3 bases and 8 bases, in that order; junction bases with no gene match: 5. CDR3 protein: CATSRTGVGGYTF. The CDR3 region has the DNA TGTGCCACCAGCAGGACAGGGGTTGGCGGCTACACCTTC.

The chain joins TRBV30 to TRBJ1-6, with 9 bases fitting TRBD1. After removal of 3 bases from V and 6 bases from J, the junction contained 9 bases not matched to a gene. Germline V gene sequence: CDR1 GTSNPN, CDR2 SVGIG (reference sequence). The CDR3 totals 16 residues. CDR3 DNA sequence: TGTGCCTGGAGACCTCGGACAGGGGCACCTAATTCACCCCTCCACTTT. It specifies CAWRPRTGAPNSPLHF.

The chain is built from TRBV4-2 and TRBJ2-7; 11 nucleotides line up with TRBD2. V was pared by 0 bases and J by 4 bases, with 2 bases of the junction left unmatched. The germline V gene has CDR1 LGHNA and CDR2 YNFKEQ. This CDR3 has 15 amino acids. For the CDR3, the DNA is TGTGCCAGCAGCCAAGATCTAGCGGGAGGATACGAGCAGTACTTC. This encodes CASSQDLAGGYEQYF.

The chain employs TRBV11-1 and TRBJ2-5; the D gene is possibly TRBD2 (5 bases). Trimming shortened V by 5 bases and J by 5 bases, and 21 bases separated the two germline ends. The CDR3 is 16 amino acids. The germline CDR1 and CDR2 sequences are SGHAT and FQDESV (reference sequence). CDR3 sequence reads: CASSARITLAGETQYF. CDR3 bases: TGTGCCAGCAGCGCCCGGATCACCCTGGCGGGTGAGACCCAGTACTTC. Looking up the rest from reference TRBV11-1 and TRBJ2-5 gives the full variable domain: EAEVAQSPRYKITEKSQAVAFWCDPISGHATLYWYRQILGQGPELLVQFQDESVVDDSQLPKDRFSAERLKGVDSTLKIQPAELGDSAMYLCASSARITLAGETQYFGPGTRLLVL.

The rearrangement links TRBV11-3 to TRBJ1-1; D is unclear. Germline V lookup: CDR1 SGHNT, CDR2 YENEEA. The CDR3 has 12 amino acids. V was cut by 5 bases and J by 4 bases, with 8 bases left in between. CDR3 nucleotide sequence: TGTGCCAGCAGCCGATTCGGCACTGAAGCTTTCTTT. This gives the protein CASSRFGTEAFF.

The rearrangement links TRBV15 to TRBJ2-2; 7 bases agree with TRBD1. Germline-derived CDR1 and CDR2 are LNHNV and YYDKDF (reference sequence). Trimming cost V 3 bases and J 3 bases; bases outside gene matches: 7. The CDR3 runs 16 residues. CDR3 residues: CATSSRGDSHTGELFF. CDR3 nucleotide sequence: TGTGCCACCAGCAGTAGAGGGGACAGTCACACCGGGGAGCTGTTTTTT.

The chain employs TRBV15 and TRBJ2-3; 7 positions match TRBD2. Germline V gene data show CDR1 as LNHNV and CDR2 as YYDKDF (reference sequence). The CDR3 has 15 amino acids. J gave up 2 bases and V 3 bases, and 5 bases lay outside the gene matches. CDR3 sequence (DNA): TGTGCCACCAGCAGGCAAGCGGGACTCACAGATACGCAGTATTTT. It yields the protein CATSRQAGLTDTQYF. Full variable domain (outside the CDR3, taken from reference TRBV15 and TRBJ2-3): DAMVIQNPRYQVTQFGKPVTLSCSQTLNHNVMYWYQQKSSQAPKLLFHYYDKDFNNEADTPDNFQSRRPNTSFCFLDIRSPGLGDTAMYLCATSRQAGLTDTQYFGPGTRLTVL.

CDR3 in amino acids: CATSDTTGEVYNEQFF. For the CDR3, the DNA is TGTGCCACCAGTGATACTACGGGAGAAGTGTACAATGAGCAGTTCTTC. This chain uses TRBV24-1 with TRBJ2-1; D is perhaps TRBD2 (6 bases). Trimming left V 3 bases short and J 4 bases short, with 15 bases between. This CDR3 is built from 16 residues. From germline, CDR1 is KGHDR and CDR2 SFDVKD.

The count of this clone is one. The chain combines TRBV7-9 with TRBJ1-3; 7 bases line up with TRBD1. The length of the CDR3 is 14 residues. CDR1 and CDR2 (germline): SEHNR, FQNEAQ (reference sequence). With 6 bases clipped from V and 5 bases from J, the junction kept 7 bases outside the gene matches. The CDR3 loop is CASSLAGQRNTIYF. DNA of the CDR3: TGTGCCAGCAGTCTTGCGGGACAGAGAAACACCATATATTTT.

The chain recombines TRBV7-9 with TRBJ2-7; D is uncertain. Germline loops: CDR1 SEHNR, CDR2 FQNEAQ (reference sequence). V shed 3 bases and J shed 7 bases, with 16 bases lying between them. The length of the CDR3 is 14 residues. The CDR3 reads CASSLAATASEQYF. The CDR3, as DNA: TGTGCCAGCAGCTTGGCGGCCACCGCTTCGGAGCAGTACTTC.

This chain uses TRBV5-4 with TRBJ2-5; TRBD2 aligns across 11 bases. With V trimmed by 0 bases and J by 5 bases, 3 bases remained unmatched. This CDR3 has 15 residues. Germline values: CDR1 SGHNT, CDR2 YYREEE (reference sequence). CDR3 coding DNA: TGTGCCAGCAGCTTGGCATTAGCGGGGGGGGAGACCCAGTACTTC. It encodes CASSLALAGGETQYF.

The V and J genes are TRBV5-6 and TRBJ1-2; 7 bases fit TRBD1. The CDR3 is made up of 16 amino acids. J was trimmed by 5 bases and V by 4 bases; bases with no gene match: 14. Germline V CDR1 and CDR2: SGHDT, YYEEEE. This chain's CDR3 is CASSPPLSGGLYGYTF. The CDR3 bases are TGTGCCAGCAGCCCGCCTCTATCAGGGGGTTTATATGGCTACACCTTC.

This clone showed up just a few times. The chain has TRBV11-2 and TRBJ2-2; no firm D call. This CDR3 region has 14 residues. V lost 1 base to trimming and J lost 5 bases, with 8 bases between them. Per germline, CDR1 SGHAT and CDR2 FQNNGV. This chain's CDR3 is CASSLVARTGELFF. CDR3 sequence (DNA): TGTGCCAGCAGCTTAGTCGCTAGAACCGGGGAGCTGTTTTTT.

The CDR3: CSAVVSDTQYF. The CDR3 DNA follows: TGCAGTGCCGTAGTGTCAGATACGCAGTATTTT. The chain has TRBV20-1 and TRBJ2-3; no definite D call. Looked up from germline, CDR1 is DFQATT and CDR2 is SNEGSKA (reference sequence). This CDR3 is built from 11 residues. Trimming left V 6 bases short and J 4 bases short, with 8 bases between.

This chain uses TRBV2 with TRBJ2-1; 7 positions match TRBD2. CDR3 length: 12 residues. J was trimmed by 4 bases and V by 7 bases; bases with no gene match: 1. Per the germline V gene, CDR1 is SNHLY and CDR2 is FYNNEI. The CDR3 here is CASKRDYNEQFF. The CDR3 coding sequence is TGTGCCAGCAAGCGGGATTACAATGAGCAGTTCTTC.

This clone was detected only once. The V gene is TRBV5-6, the J gene TRBJ2-3, with TRBD2 matching over 11 bases. There are 16 residues in the CDR3. Germline V lookup: CDR1 SGHDT, CDR2 YYEEEE. V lost 2 bases, J lost 0 bases, and 2 bases stayed unmatched. The DNA of the CDR3 is TGTGCCAGCAGCTTCTGGACTAGCGGGAGCACAGATACGCAGTATTTT. It yields the protein CASSFWTSGSTDTQYF.